The clone carrying this T cell receptor (beta chain) was detected many times. The antigen is undetermined. The germline V gene has CDR1 DFQATT and CDR2 SNEGSKA (reference sequence). This CDR3 has 13 residues. V shed 6 bases and J 5 bases; nucleotides not matched to a gene: 6. The data are from a study of T-cell reconstitution after alpha-beta-depleted transplantation in children. Study results and caveats: It was surviving recipient T cells and thymic progenitors that gave some patients high TCRbeta diversity at day 60. The authors attributed T-cell counts and diversity one year after transplant mostly to newly produced T cells.

Preparation of the TCRbeta library used unique molecular identifiers. TCRdb re-derived calls from the PCR reads in MiXCR, one entry per CDR3 protein. Of nearly 250,000 distinct CDR3 sequences detected, 8.2% appear once; the ten largest clones hold 5% to 7%. The starting material was PBMCs, mostly from graft donor cells, obtained 180 days after TCRalphabeta/CD19-depleted stem cell transplant. The V gene is TRBV20-1, the J gene TRBJ2-1; 8 bases line up with TRBD1. The sequence came from a male patient younger than 18 who had a stem cell transplant for acute lymphoblastic leukemia, so the T cells may come from the graft donor. DNA of the CDR3: TGCAGTGCAACGACAGGGGACCACAATGAGCAGTTCTTC. It is translated as CSATTGDHNEQFF.